The rows below give T cell receptor beta chains drawn from one sample of a study of beta chain features in type 1 diabetes. Clones were read by immunoSEQ multiplex PCR, and TCRdb kept only the in-frame ones, dropping some. This table has approximately 170,000 clones, over 7.5% appearing once. Sequencing was carried out using central memory CD4+ T cells from blood. These receptors were collected from a woman between 18 and 30 years old in good health. CDR3s include the opening cysteine and the closing phenylalanine or tryptophan. The D gene is left open where the match is weak. Size is stated for part of the rows, as once, few or many counts, or as a class when the clone is expanded.

j_call | clone_size | v_call | d_call | cdr3_aa | cdr3_nt
TRBJ1-1 | few | TRBV6-1 | - | CASSEVTGVNTEAFF | TGTGCCAGCAGTGAAGTTACGGGAGTGAACACTGAAGCTTTCTTT
TRBJ2-3 | few | TRBV18 | - | CASSPPMGTASTDTQYF | TGTGCCAGCTCACCACCGATGGGGACTGCTAGCACAGATACGCAGTATTTT
TRBJ1-1 | - | TRBV25-1 | - | CASKEAVREEATTEAFF | TGTGCCAGCAAGGAAGCAGTCAGGGAAGAGGCTACCACTGAAGCTTTCTTT
TRBJ2-7 | - | TRBV7-3 | - | CASSPDRRGEQYF | TGTGCCAGCAGCCCGGACAGGAGGGGGGAGCAGTACTTC
TRBJ2-2 | few | TRBV5-1 | TRBD2 | CASSPTSGGTGELFF | TGCGCCAGCAGCCCGACTAGCGGGGGCACCGGGGAGCTGTTTTTT
TRBJ2-5 | few | TRBV5-1 | - | CASSEPGASQETQYF | TGCGCCAGCAGCGAACCAGGGGCTTCCCAAGAGACCCAGTACTTC
TRBJ2-1 | few | TRBV10-3 | TRBD1 | CAISGPGQGAILNEQFF | TGTGCCATCAGTGGTCCGGGACAGGGGGCGATTTTGAATGAGCAGTTCTTC
TRBJ1-4 | few | TRBV23-1 | - | CASSRTGPSFHNEKLFF | TGCGCCAGCAGTCGTACAGGGCCAAGTTTCCATAATGAAAAACTGTTTTTT
TRBJ1-5 | - | TRBV7-3 | - | CASSPLIGPQHF | TGTGCCAGCAGCCCGTTGATCGGGCCCCAGCATTTT
TRBJ1-2 | few | TRBV27 | - | CASSLSGREDGYTF | TGTGCCAGCAGTTTATCAGGGAGGGAAGATGGCTACACCTTC
TRBJ2-5 | few | TRBV10-3 | - | CATGETQYF | TGTGCCACCGGAGAGACCCAGTACTTC
TRBJ2-3 | few | TRBV2 | TRBD1 | CASRVDRGRHNTQYF | TGTGCCAGCAGAGTCGACAGGGGACGGCATAACACGCAGTATTTT
TRBJ2-6 | - | TRBV18 | TRBD1 | CASSNGQGKANVLTF | TGTGCCAGCAGCAACGGACAGGGGAAGGCCAACGTCCTGACTTTC
TRBJ2-7 | many | TRBV11-3 | TRBD2 | CASSQAGTSGRAYEQYF | TGTGCCAGCAGCCAGGCCGGGACTAGCGGGAGGGCCTACGAGCAGTACTTC